This TCR beta chain is drawn from a study of OX40 agonist ivuxolimab in advanced cancers. In the study overall: A mean age of approximately 60 years, range roughly 20 to 90, was recorded, and 80% to 90% were male.

CDR1 is MNHNY, CDR2 SVGAGI, per germline (reference sequence). The junction had 9 bases not matched to a gene; V was cut back by 4 bases and J by 8 bases. The CDR3 consists of 14 residues. Regarding the study as a whole: Among T cells, CD8+ cells averaged more expanded clones than CD4+ cells.

Data came from immunoSEQ multiplex PCR; TCRdb stores just in-frame clones and leaves some out. The sample carries tens of thousands of clones, 70% to 90% recorded once. A remark on this clone: Its antigen is as yet unknown.

Sampling times: baseline, cycle 4 day 1, cycle 7 day 1. The source material was CD4+ or CD8+ T cells sorted from blood, sampled in a trial of the OX40 agonist ivuxolimab. The genes are TRBV6-6 and TRBJ2-3, with 7 bases fitting TRBD2. This receptor was identified in an adult with an advanced solid tumor such as melanoma, head and neck, liver or kidney cancer. CDR3 sequence: CASSFPPREITQYF. The CDR3 DNA follows: TGTGCCAGCAGTTTCCCACCGCGGGAGATTACGCAGTATTTT.